This is a list of T cell receptor beta chains from one sample in a study of cytotoxic CD8 clonotypes in ibrutinib-treated CLL. Assay: immunoSEQ multiplex PCR; the TCRdb copy retains only in-frame clones and omits some. The repertoire holds 250,000 to 350,000 clones, with around 69% as singletons. This sample comprised PBMCs, obtained at disease progression, from a patient treated with ibrutinib. All receptors derive from a human donor with chronic lymphocytic leukemia. Both conserved end residues are part of each CDR3. Each record gives: D gene, V gene, J gene, clone size, CDR3 DNA, CDR3 protein. A D gene is named only where the DNA matches it firmly. Rows give clone size only sometimes, using once, few, many, or a class for an expanded clone.

D gene: -
V gene: TRBV7-9
J gene: TRBJ2-7
clone size: -
CDR3 DNA: TGTGCCAGCAGCTTAGGGTTTTCTAGGGGGAACGAGCAGTACTTC
CDR3 protein: CASSLGFSRGNEQYF

D gene: TRBD2
V gene: TRBV9
J gene: TRBJ2-3
clone size: -
CDR3 DNA: TGTGCCAGCAGCGTTGCTGCTAGCGGGGGAGATACGCAGTATTTT
CDR3 protein: CASSVAASGGDTQYF

D gene: -
V gene: TRBV19
J gene: TRBJ1-4
clone size: -
CDR3 DNA: TGTGCCAGTAGGGACATCACTAATGAAAAACTGTTTTTT
CDR3 protein: CASRDITNEKLFF

D gene: -
V gene: TRBV2
J gene: TRBJ2-3
clone size: -
CDR3 DNA: TGTGCCAGCAACCTAGCCGTCCGCGGTACGCAGTATTTT
CDR3 protein: CASNLAVRGTQYF

D gene: -
V gene: TRBV7-9
J gene: TRBJ1-4
clone size: once
CDR3 DNA: TGTGCCAGCAGCTTTATCGGGGGTACCGAAAAACTGTTTTTT
CDR3 protein: CASSFIGGTEKLFF

D gene: TRBD2
V gene: TRBV7-2
J gene: TRBJ2-7
clone size: -
CDR3 DNA: TGTGCCAGCAGCACCGCCCTAGCGGGTATTTACGAGCAGTACTTC
CDR3 protein: CASSTALAGIYEQYF

D gene: TRBD1
V gene: TRBV6-1
J gene: TRBJ1-1
clone size: -
CDR3 DNA: TGTGCCAGCAGCTTGTGGGACAGGGCGTACACTGAAGCTTTCTTT
CDR3 protein: CASSLWDRAYTEAFF

D gene: -
V gene: TRBV20-1
J gene: TRBJ1-2
clone size: -
CDR3 DNA: TGCAGTGCGGAGGGGTATGGCTACACCTTC
CDR3 protein: CSAEGYGYTF

D gene: -
V gene: TRBV5-5
J gene: TRBJ1-5
clone size: -
CDR3 DNA: TGTGCCAGCAGCTTGGGCCCCGGGATGACGAGCAATCAGCCCCAGCATTTT
CDR3 protein: CASSLGPGMTSNQPQHF

D gene: -
V gene: TRBV6-5
J gene: TRBJ1-2
clone size: -
CDR3 DNA: TGTGCCAGCAGACCCTACACCGGGACGGTTTATGGCTACACCTTC
CDR3 protein: CASRPYTGTVYGYTF

D gene: TRBD1
V gene: TRBV6-1
J gene: TRBJ1-2
clone size: few
CDR3 DNA: TGTGCCAGCAGTGGTCCGACAGGGGCGAACTATGGCTACACCTTC
CDR3 protein: CASSGPTGANYGYTF

D gene: TRBD2
V gene: TRBV5-1
J gene: TRBJ2-7
clone size: -
CDR3 DNA: TGCGCCAGCAGCTCTACTAGCGGCAACTCCTACGAGCAGTACTTC
CDR3 protein: CASSSTSGNSYEQYF

D gene: -
V gene: TRBV6-5
J gene: TRBJ1-2
clone size: -
CDR3 DNA: TGTGCCAGCAGTTACTTTCCGGGACACGGAGGCTATGGCTACACCTTC
CDR3 protein: CASSYFPGHGGYGYTF

D gene: -
V gene: TRBV18
J gene: TRBJ1-3
clone size: -
CDR3 DNA: TGTGCCAGCTCACCACAAACTTCGCCCAGTCTCTCTGGAAACACCATATATTTT
CDR3 protein: CASSPQTSPSLSGNTIYF

D gene: -
V gene: TRBV5-1
J gene: TRBJ2-7
clone size: -
CDR3 DNA: TGCGCCAGCAGTTCGTTTCCGGGCGGATCCTACGAGCAGTACTTC
CDR3 protein: CASSSFPGGSYEQYF

D gene: -
V gene: TRBV27
J gene: TRBJ2-7
clone size: few
CDR3 DNA: TGTGCCAGCAGTTTATCGATGTGGGGCCAGCAGTACTTC
CDR3 protein: CASSLSMWGQQYF

D gene: -
V gene: TRBV4-3
J gene: TRBJ2-1
clone size: -
CDR3 DNA: TGCGCCAGCAGCCAAAGTATCGGGGGAGCCTACAATGAGCAGTTCTTC
CDR3 protein: CASSQSIGGAYNEQFF

D gene: -
V gene: TRBV7-8
J gene: TRBJ1-6
clone size: -
CDR3 DNA: TGTGCCAGCCAGAAATTACAGTGGCAGGGCGATTCACCCCTCCACTTT
CDR3 protein: CASQKLQWQGDSPLHF

D gene: TRBD1
V gene: TRBV9
J gene: TRBJ2-5
clone size: -
CDR3 DNA: TGTGCCAGCAGCCCCCCGGGACAGGGGGTAAAAGAGACCCAGTACTTC
CDR3 protein: CASSPPGQGVKETQYF

D gene: -
V gene: TRBV19
J gene: TRBJ2-7
clone size: -
CDR3 DNA: TGTGCCAGTAGTAGCCGGGCCGGGCTCTACGAGCAGTACTTC
CDR3 protein: CASSSRAGLYEQYF

D gene: TRBD2
V gene: TRBV5-1
J gene: TRBJ2-2
clone size: once
CDR3 DNA: TGCGCCAGCAGCCCCGCGGGGGGGCTCTTAGGCGGGGAGCTGTTTTTT
CDR3 protein: CASSPAGGLLGGELFF

D gene: TRBD2
V gene: TRBV2
J gene: TRBJ2-5
clone size: few
CDR3 DNA: TGTGCCAGCAGTGAACCGTGGCTAGCGGGAGGGCAGGAGACCCAGTACTTC
CDR3 protein: CASSEPWLAGGQETQYF

D gene: -
V gene: TRBV15
J gene: TRBJ1-1
clone size: -
CDR3 DNA: TGTGCCACGGCCGGGGGGAACACTGAAGCTTTCTTT
CDR3 protein: CATAGGNTEAFF

D gene: -
V gene: TRBV18
J gene: TRBJ1-5
clone size: few
CDR3 DNA: TGTGCCAGCTCACCAACAGGAAATCAGCCCCAGCATTTT
CDR3 protein: CASSPTGNQPQHF

D gene: -
V gene: TRBV18
J gene: TRBJ2-7
clone size: -
CDR3 DNA: TGTGCCAGCTCATCCTCACCTTCCAAAGCCACCTACGAGCAGTACTTC
CDR3 protein: CASSSSPSKATYEQYF

D gene: TRBD1
V gene: TRBV18
J gene: TRBJ1-1
clone size: few
CDR3 DNA: TGTGCCAGCTCACCGAGGACAGGGGACACTGAAGCTTTCTTT
CDR3 protein: CASSPRTGDTEAFF

D gene: -
V gene: TRBV5-4
J gene: TRBJ2-7
clone size: -
CDR3 DNA: TGTGCCAGCAGCTTGGTGGGTAAGAACTACGAGCAGTACTTC
CDR3 protein: CASSLVGKNYEQYF

D gene: -
V gene: TRBV29-1
J gene: TRBJ2-7
clone size: -
CDR3 DNA: TGCAGCGTTGTCAGACTAGAGGGGGGAGGCTACGAGCAGTACTTC
CDR3 protein: CSVVRLEGGGYEQYF

D gene: TRBD1
V gene: TRBV5-1
J gene: TRBJ2-7
clone size: -
CDR3 DNA: TGCGCCAGCAACGAAAGGACAGGGGGACGCGAGCAGTACTTC
CDR3 protein: CASNERTGGREQYF